These T cell receptor beta chains were read from a single sample in a study of T cells after posttransplantation cyclophosphamide. Data came from immunoSEQ multiplex PCR; TCRdb stores just in-frame clones and leaves some out. Captured here are approximately 5,400 clones, none seen once; the top ten comprise roughly 25%. The specimen comprised PBMCs, sampled approximately 360 days after allogeneic stem cell transplant with posttransplant cyclophosphamide. The receptors come from a male patient aged 60 to 75 who received an allogeneic stem cell transplant from a related donor, was CMV-positive, and had acute GVHD only. These T cells may partly come from the graft donor. Both conserved end residues are part of each CDR3. A D gene is named only where the DNA matches it firmly. Clone size is given for some rows only: seen once, a few or many times, or a class if the clone is expanded.

v_gene	len	abundance	j_gene	d_gene	CDR3aa	CDR3nt
TRBV27	15	many	TRBJ1-2	NA	CASSFVGAGGYGYTF	TGTGCCAGCAGTTTTGTAGGAGCGGGGGGCTATGGCTACACCTTC
TRBV7-3	12	many	TRBJ1-1	NA	CASGGGGTEAFF	TGTGCCAGCGGAGGGGGGGGGACTGAAGCTTTCTTT
TRBV10-1	15	many	TRBJ2-1	NA	CASSESTRGANEQFF	TGCGCCAGCAGTGAGTCGACTCGGGGAGCTAATGAGCAGTTCTTC
TRBV19	15	medium-sized	TRBJ1-1	TRBD1	CASSSRGPQNTEAFF	TGTGCCAGTAGTAGCAGGGGGCCACAGAACACTGAAGCTTTCTTT
TRBV29-1	13	many	TRBJ2-5	TRBD2	CSEKSGREETQYF	TGCAGCGAAAAAAGCGGGAGGGAAGAGACCCAGTACTTC
TRBV7-9	15	many	TRBJ1-4	NA	CASSLGAGSARKLFF	TGTGCCAGCAGCTTAGGTGCAGGTTCCGCGCGAAAACTGTTTTTT
TRBV2	14	many	TRBJ1-2	TRBD1	CASSATGVDYGYTF	TGTGCCAGCAGTGCGACAGGGGTGGACTATGGCTACACCTTC
TRBV7-8	15	many	TRBJ2-5	TRBD2	CASSQPSGPQETQYF	TGTGCCAGCAGCCAACCTAGCGGGCCACAAGAGACCCAGTACTTC
TRBV6-4	13	many	TRBJ2-1	TRBD1	CANGQAPYNEQFF	TGTGCCAACGGACAGGCCCCCTACAATGAGCAGTTCTTC
TRBV7-3	14	many	TRBJ1-6	TRBD1	CASSPTGGGSPLHF	TGTGCCAGCAGCCCGACAGGGGGCGGTTCACCCCTCCACTTT
TRBV25-1	17	many	TRBJ2-3	NA	CASSDFSSAGRTDTQYF	TGTGCCAGCAGTGACTTCAGTTCGGCCGGCAGGACAGATACGCAGTATTTT
TRBV18	14	many	TRBJ1-5	NA	CASSPSGGGQPQHF	TGTGCCAGCTCACCAAGTGGGGGCGGTCAGCCCCAGCATTTT
TRBV7-7	15	many	TRBJ2-7	TRBD2	CASSPRLAASYEQYF	TGTGCCAGCAGCCCCCGACTAGCGGCCTCCTACGAGCAGTACTTC
TRBV5-1	14	many	TRBJ2-5	TRBD1	CASRSTGGKETQYF	TGCGCCAGCAGATCGACAGGGGGAAAAGAGACCCAGTACTTC
TRBV5-5	16	many	TRBJ1-5	NA	CASTRTAGESNQPQHF	TGTGCCAGCACCCGAACTGCAGGGGAGAGCAATCAGCCCCAGCATTTT
TRBV9	16	many	TRBJ2-3	NA	CASSLLGGPVTDTQYF	TGTGCCAGCAGTCTCCTTGGCGGGCCAGTTACAGATACGCAGTATTTT
TRBV28	12	many	TRBJ1-4	TRBD1	CASSTGVEKLFF	TGTGCCAGCAGTACAGGGGTTGAAAAACTGTTTTTT
TRBV9	15	many	TRBJ1-1	TRBD1	CASSVGQWTGGEAFF	TGTGCCAGCAGCGTTGGGCAATGGACAGGGGGTGAAGCTTTCTTT
TRBV5-4	14	many	TRBJ1-1	NA	CASSSRDTLSEAFF	TGTGCCAGCAGCTCCCGGGACACTTTGTCTGAAGCTTTCTTT
TRBV2	11	many	TRBJ2-7	NA	CASTGRYEQYF	TGTGCCAGCACAGGCCGGTACGAGCAGTACTTC
TRBV14	12	many	TRBJ2-1	NA	CASSPARNEQFF	TGTGCCAGCAGCCCTGCTAGAAATGAGCAGTTCTTC
TRBV7-3	15	many	TRBJ2-1	NA	CASSLTPGGQNEQFF	TGTGCCAGCAGCTTAACTCCGGGGGGCCAGAATGAGCAGTTCTTC
TRBV29-1	14	many	TRBJ1-1	NA	CSVVALVRGTEAFF	TGCAGCGTCGTGGCTCTGGTTAGAGGCACTGAAGCTTTCTTT
TRBV5-5	13	medium-sized	TRBJ2-7	TRBD1	CASSIGTGAREYF	TGTGCCAGCAGCATCGGGACAGGAGCTAGGGAGTACTTC
TRBV19	17	many	TRBJ1-3	NA	CASSPPVVRGFGNTIYF	TGTGCCAGTAGTCCCCCTGTGGTCAGGGGCTTTGGAAACACCATATATTTT
TRBV28	14	many	TRBJ1-3	TRBD1	CAITTGGIGNTIYF	TGTGCCATAACGACAGGGGGCATTGGAAACACCATATATTTT
TRBV19	19	NA	TRBJ2-1	TRBD1	CASSILQSPARQGDNEQFF	TGTGCCAGTAGTATATTACAATCCCCGGCCAGGCAGGGGGACAATGAGCAGTTCTTC
TRBV5-4	15	many	TRBJ2-1	NA	CASSSRMGPNNEQFF	TGTGCCAGCAGCTCCCGCATGGGGCCGAACAATGAGCAGTTCTTC